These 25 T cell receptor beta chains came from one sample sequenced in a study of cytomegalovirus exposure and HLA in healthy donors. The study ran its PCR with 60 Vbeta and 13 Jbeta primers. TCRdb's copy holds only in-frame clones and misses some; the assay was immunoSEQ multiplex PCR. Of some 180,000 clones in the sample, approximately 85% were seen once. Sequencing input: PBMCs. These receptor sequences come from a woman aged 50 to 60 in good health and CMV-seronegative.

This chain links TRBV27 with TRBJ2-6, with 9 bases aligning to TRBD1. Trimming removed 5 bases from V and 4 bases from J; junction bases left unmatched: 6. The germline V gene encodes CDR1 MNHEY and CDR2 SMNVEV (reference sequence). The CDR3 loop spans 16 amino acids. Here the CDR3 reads CASSHGTGTGANVLTF. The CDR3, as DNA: TGTGCCAGCAGTCACGGGACAGGGACCGGGGCCAACGTCCTGACTTTC. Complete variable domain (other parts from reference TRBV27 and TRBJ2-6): EAQVTQNPRYLITVTGKKLTVTCSQNMNHEYMSWYRQDPGLGLRQIYYSMNVEVTDKGDVPEGYKVSRKEKRNFPLILESPSPNQTSLYFCASSHGTGTGANVLTFGAGSRLTVL.

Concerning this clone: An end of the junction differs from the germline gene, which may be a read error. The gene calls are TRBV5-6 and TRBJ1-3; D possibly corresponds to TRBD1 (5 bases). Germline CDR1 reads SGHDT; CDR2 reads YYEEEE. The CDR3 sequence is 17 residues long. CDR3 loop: CASSLGPPGASGSTIYF. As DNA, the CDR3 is TGTGCCAGCAGCTTGGGTCCACCTGGGGCCTCTGGAAGCACCATATATTTT.

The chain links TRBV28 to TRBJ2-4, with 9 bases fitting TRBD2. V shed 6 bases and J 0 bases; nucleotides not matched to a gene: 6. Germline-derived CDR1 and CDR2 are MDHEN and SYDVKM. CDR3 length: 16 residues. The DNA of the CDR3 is TGTGCCAGCAGCGGTAGCGGGAGAGGAGCCAAAAACATTCAGTACTTC. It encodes CASSGSGRGAKNIQYF.

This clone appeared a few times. This chain's CDR3 is CASSQVNLRGGRVRETQYF. The CDR3 coding sequence is TGCGCCAGCAGCCAAGTTAATCTACGCGGGGGTAGGGTAAGAGAGACCCAGTACTTC. J is TRBJ2-5 and V is TRBV4-1; 7 nucleotides line up with TRBD2. The germline gives CDR1 MGHRA, CDR2 YSYEKL. The CDR3 runs to 19 residues. V lost 1 base and J lost 4; bases outside the gene matches: 18.

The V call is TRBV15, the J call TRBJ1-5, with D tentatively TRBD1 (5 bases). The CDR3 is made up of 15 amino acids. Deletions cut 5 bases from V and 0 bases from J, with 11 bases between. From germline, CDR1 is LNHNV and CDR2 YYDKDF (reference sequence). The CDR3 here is CATSGGTLSNQPQHF. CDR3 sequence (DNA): TGTGCCACCAGCGGCGGGACTCTTAGCAATCAGCCCCAGCATTTT.

The CDR3 DNA sequence: TGTGCCAGCAGCCCCGGGACAGCGAAAAGGCGATCCCAGTACTTC. Translation: CASSPGTAKRRSQYF. This chain connects TRBV28 to TRBJ2-5; TRBD1 matches 7 bases. Germline trimming cut 6 bases from V and 9 bases from J; bases unmatched to any gene: 16. CDR1 is MDHEN and CDR2 is SYDVKM in the germline V gene. This CDR3 is 15 amino acids long. Complete variable domain (other parts from reference TRBV28 and TRBJ2-5): DVKVTQSSRYLVKRTGEKVFLECVQDMDHENMFWYRQDPGLGLRLIYFSYDVKMKEKGDIPEGYSVSREKKERFSLILESASTNQTSMYLCASSPGTAKRRSQYFGPGTRLLVL.

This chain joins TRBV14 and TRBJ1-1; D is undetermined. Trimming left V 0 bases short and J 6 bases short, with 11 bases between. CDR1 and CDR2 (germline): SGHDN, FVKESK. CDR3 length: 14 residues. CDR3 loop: CASSQEKEAPEAFF. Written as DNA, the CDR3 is TGTGCCAGCAGCCAAGAAAAGGAGGCGCCTGAAGCTTTCTTT.

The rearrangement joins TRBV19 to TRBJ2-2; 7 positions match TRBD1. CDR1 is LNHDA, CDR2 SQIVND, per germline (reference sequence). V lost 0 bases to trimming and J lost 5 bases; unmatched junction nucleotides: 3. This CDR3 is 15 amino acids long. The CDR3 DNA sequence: TGTGCCAGTAGTATAGATGCCAGGGGGACCGGGGAGCTGTTTTTT. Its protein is CASSIDARGTGELFF.

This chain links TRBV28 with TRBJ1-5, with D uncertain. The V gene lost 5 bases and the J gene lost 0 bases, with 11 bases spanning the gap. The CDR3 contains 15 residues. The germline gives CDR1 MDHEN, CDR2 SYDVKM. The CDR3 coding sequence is TGTGCCAGCAGTCTCTTCCTCAGTAGCAATCAGCCCCAGCATTTT. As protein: CASSLFLSSNQPQHF. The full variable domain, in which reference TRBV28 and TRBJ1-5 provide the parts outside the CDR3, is DVKVTQSSRYLVKRTGEKVFLECVQDMDHENMFWYRQDPGLGLRLIYFSYDVKMKEKGDIPEGYSVSREKKERFSLILESASTNQTSMYLCASSLFLSSNQPQHFGDGTRLSIL.

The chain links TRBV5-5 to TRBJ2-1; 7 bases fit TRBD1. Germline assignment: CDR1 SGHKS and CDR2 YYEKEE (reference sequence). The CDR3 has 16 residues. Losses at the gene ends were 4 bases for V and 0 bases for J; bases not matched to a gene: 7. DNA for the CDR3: TGTGCCAGCAGCGAGACAGGGAAAACCTCCTACAATGAGCAGTTCTTC. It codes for CASSETGKTSYNEQFF.

The CDR3 spells CASSMGTGKNEQYF. CDR3 nucleotide sequence: TGTGCCAGTAGTATGGGGACAGGGAAGAACGAGCAGTACTTC. The rearrangement joins TRBV19 to TRBJ2-7; 9 nucleotides match TRBD1. Germline V gene data show CDR1 as LNHDA and CDR2 as SQIVND (reference sequence). CDR3 length: 14 residues. J gave up 5 bases and V 3 bases, and 5 bases lay outside the gene matches.

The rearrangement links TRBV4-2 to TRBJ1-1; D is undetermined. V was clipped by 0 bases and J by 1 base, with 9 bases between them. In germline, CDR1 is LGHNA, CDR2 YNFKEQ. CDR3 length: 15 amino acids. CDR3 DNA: TGTGCCAGCAGCCAAGATGCCACCAGGAACACTGAAGCTTTCTTT. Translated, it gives CASSQDATRNTEAFF.

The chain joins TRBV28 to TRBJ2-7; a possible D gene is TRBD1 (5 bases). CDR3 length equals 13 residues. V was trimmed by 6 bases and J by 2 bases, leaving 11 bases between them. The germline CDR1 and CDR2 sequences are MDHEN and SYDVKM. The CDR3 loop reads CASSPDSPYEQYF. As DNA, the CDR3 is TGTGCCAGCAGCCCCGACAGTCCCTACGAGCAGTACTTC.

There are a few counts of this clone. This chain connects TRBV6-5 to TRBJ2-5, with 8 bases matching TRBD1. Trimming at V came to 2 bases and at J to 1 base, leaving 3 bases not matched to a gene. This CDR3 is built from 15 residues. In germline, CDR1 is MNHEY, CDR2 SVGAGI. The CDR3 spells CASSYAGTGQETQYF. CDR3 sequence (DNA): TGTGCCAGCAGTTACGCTGGGACAGGCCAAGAGACCCAGTACTTC.

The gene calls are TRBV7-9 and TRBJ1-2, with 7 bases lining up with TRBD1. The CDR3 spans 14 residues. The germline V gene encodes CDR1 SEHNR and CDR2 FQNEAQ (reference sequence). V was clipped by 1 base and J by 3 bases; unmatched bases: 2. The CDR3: CASSLGDSYYGYTF. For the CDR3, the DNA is TGTGCCAGCAGCTTAGGGGACAGCTACTATGGCTACACCTTC.

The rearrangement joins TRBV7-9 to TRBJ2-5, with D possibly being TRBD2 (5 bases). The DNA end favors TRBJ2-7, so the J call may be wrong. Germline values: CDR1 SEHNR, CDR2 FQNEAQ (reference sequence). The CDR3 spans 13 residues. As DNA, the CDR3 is TGTGCCAGCAGTCCCTCGGGATCCTACGAGCAGTACTTC. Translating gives CASSPSGSYEQYF.

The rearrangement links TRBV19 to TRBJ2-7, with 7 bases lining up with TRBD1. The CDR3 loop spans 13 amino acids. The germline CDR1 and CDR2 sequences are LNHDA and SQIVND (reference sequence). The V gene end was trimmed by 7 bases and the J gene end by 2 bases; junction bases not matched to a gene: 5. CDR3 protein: CASKPQGPYEQYF. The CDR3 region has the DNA TGTGCCAGTAAACCACAGGGGCCCTACGAGCAGTACTTC.

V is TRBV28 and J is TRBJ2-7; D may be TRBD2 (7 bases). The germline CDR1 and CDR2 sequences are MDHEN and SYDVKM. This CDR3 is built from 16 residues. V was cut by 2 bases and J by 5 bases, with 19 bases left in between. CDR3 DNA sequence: TGTGCCAGCAGTTTAAACGCCGGGGGGCGCGTCAACGAGCAGTACTTC. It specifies CASSLNAGGRVNEQYF.

The CDR3 nucleotides read TGTGCCAGCAGTTACTCGACTAGCACAGATACGCAGTATTTT. This translates into CASSYSTSTDTQYF. The J gene is TRBJ2-3, the V gene TRBV6-5; D gene uncertain. Germline CDR1 reads MNHEY; CDR2 reads SVGAGI. This CDR3 spans 14 amino acids. V was trimmed by 0 bases and J by 0 bases, leaving 4 bases between them.

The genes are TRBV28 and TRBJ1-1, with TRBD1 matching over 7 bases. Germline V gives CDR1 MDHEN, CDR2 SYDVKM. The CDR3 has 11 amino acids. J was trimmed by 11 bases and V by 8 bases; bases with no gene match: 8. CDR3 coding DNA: TGTGCCAGCGGGGACAGATTTTTTGCTTTCTTT. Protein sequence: CASGDRFFAFF.

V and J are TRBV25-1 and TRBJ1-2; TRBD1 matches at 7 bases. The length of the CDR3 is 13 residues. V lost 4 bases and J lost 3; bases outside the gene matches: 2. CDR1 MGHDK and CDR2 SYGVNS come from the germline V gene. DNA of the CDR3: TGTGCCAGCAGTGGACAGGGTTACTATGGCTACACCTTC. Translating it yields CASSGQGYYGYTF.

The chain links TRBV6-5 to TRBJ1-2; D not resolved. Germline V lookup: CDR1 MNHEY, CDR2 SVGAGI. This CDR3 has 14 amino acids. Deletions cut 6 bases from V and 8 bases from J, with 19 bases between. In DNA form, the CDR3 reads TGTGCCAGCAGCAACGCCCTAAACCTCGAGGGCTACACCTTC. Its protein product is CASSNALNLEGYTF.

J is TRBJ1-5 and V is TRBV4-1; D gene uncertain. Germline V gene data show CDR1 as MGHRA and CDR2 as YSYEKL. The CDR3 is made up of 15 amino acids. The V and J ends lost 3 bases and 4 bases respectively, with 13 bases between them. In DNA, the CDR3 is TGCGCCAGCAGCCAGATTTTTGCGTTGAATCAGCCCCAGCATTTT. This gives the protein CASSQIFALNQPQHF.

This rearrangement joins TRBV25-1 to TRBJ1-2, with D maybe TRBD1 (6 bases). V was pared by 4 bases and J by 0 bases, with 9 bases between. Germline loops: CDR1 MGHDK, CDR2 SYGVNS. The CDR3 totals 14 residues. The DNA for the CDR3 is TGTGCCAGCAGTGGTCGGGACACTAACTATGGCTACACCTTC. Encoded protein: CASSGRDTNYGYTF.

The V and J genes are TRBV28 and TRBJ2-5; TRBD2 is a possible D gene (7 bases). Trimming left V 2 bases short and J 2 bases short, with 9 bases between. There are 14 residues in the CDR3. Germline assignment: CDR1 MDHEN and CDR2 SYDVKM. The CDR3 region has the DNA TGTGCCAGCAGTTTAAGGGGGGGGCAAGAGACCCAGTACTTC. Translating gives CASSLRGGQETQYF.